Listed below are T cell receptor beta chains from one sample, sequenced in a study of blood T cell repertoires in COVID-19. Method: immunoSEQ multiplex PCR; TCRdb's copy keeps in-frame clones and lacks some. The sample has about 370,000 clones, more than 70% seen once. Material for sequencing was peripheral blood. The receptors come from a woman aged 25 to 39 with COVID-19, enrolled during active disease. Both conserved end residues are part of each CDR3. The order of the fields is CDR3 length, J gene, V gene, D gene, CDR3 protein. The D gene is left open where the match is weak.

14 | TRBJ2-2 | TRBV5-6 | . | CASSFVSGTGELFF
17 | TRBJ2-5 | TRBV9 | TRBD1 | CASSVGSSDRAGETQYF
16 | TRBJ1-6 | TRBV4-3 | TRBD1 | CASSQSPGTGNSPLHF
15 | TRBJ1-5 | TRBV6-5 | . | CASSSFRGGNQPQHF
16 | TRBJ2-5 | TRBV20-1 | TRBD2 | CSASNGLDPGGETQYF
14 | TRBJ1-5 | TRBV15 | . | CATSRLGGGQPQHF
12 | TRBJ1-1 | TRBV10-3 | TRBD1 | CATGQEYTEAFF
16 | TRBJ2-1 | TRBV16 | TRBD2 | CASSHSLAGGNNEQFF
14 | TRBJ2-7 | TRBV6-5 | . | CASSYGALAGEQYF
14 | TRBJ1-2 | TRBV18 | . | CASSPGGGSNGYTF
14 | TRBJ1-5 | TRBV11-2 | . | CASSLGQSNQPQHF
15 | TRBJ2-3 | TRBV5-1 | TRBD2 | CASRVAGGSTDTQYF
13 | TRBJ2-1 | TRBV28 | . | CASSLSGANEQFF
13 | TRBJ1-2 | TRBV7-9 | . | CASSNAGSYGYTF
14 | TRBJ2-1 | TRBV10-1 | . | CASSADRLGSEQFF
15 | TRBJ2-7 | TRBV10-3 | . | CAPERIRGLSYEQYF
17 | TRBJ1-6 | TRBV7-2 | TRBD1 | CASSLALGQGGFSPLHF
14 | TRBJ1-4 | TRBV7-9 | . | CASSFARSNEKLFF
13 | TRBJ2-2 | TRBV27 | . | CASSLDSAGELFF
14 | TRBJ1-1 | TRBV28 | . | CASSHQQLNTEAFF
16 | TRBJ2-7 | TRBV7-2 | TRBD1 | CASSLAGGQGTNEQYF
13 | TRBJ2-5 | TRBV10-3 | . | CAIMGGTQETQYF
15 | TRBJ1-5 | TRBV9 | . | CASSRGGSSNQPQHF